One and the same sample provided the 16 T cell receptor beta chains below, sequenced in a study of blood T cell repertoires in COVID-19. The protocol was immunoSEQ multiplex PCR, while the TCRdb copy is restricted to in-frame clones and leaves out a portion. The table has 55,000 to 90,000 clones, roughly four fifths seen once. Sequencing was done on a sample of peripheral blood. The receptors shown here come from a woman between 70 and 85 years old with acute or convalescent COVID-19.

The chain links TRBV11-2 to TRBJ1-6; 7 positions agree with TRBD1. The length of the CDR3 is 15 residues. Unmatched junction bases numbered 7, after V lost 6 bases and J lost 5 bases. The V gene's germline CDR1 is SGHAT and CDR2 FQNNGV. The CDR3 DNA reads as TGTGCCAGCAGGCCGACAGGGCCGGATAATTCACCCCTCCACTTT. It yields the protein CASRPTGPDNSPLHF.

The chain couples TRBV27 to TRBJ1-2; perhaps TRBD1 as D (5 bases). CDR1 and CDR2 (germline): MNHEY, SMNVEV (reference sequence). Deletions cut 6 bases from V and 0 bases from J, with 8 bases between. The CDR3 runs 13 residues. CDR3 protein: CASRQGANYGYTF. CDR3 in DNA: TGTGCCAGCAGGCAGGGTGCTAACTATGGCTACACCTTC.

The rearrangement joins TRBV28 to TRBJ1-2; tentative D call: TRBD1 (6 bases). The length of the CDR3 is 16 residues. CDR1 MDHEN and CDR2 SYDVKM come from the germline V gene. Trimming removed 3 bases from V and 4 bases from J, with 18 bases in between. CDR3 sequence (DNA): TGTGCCAGCAGTTTTTACCCCTCATCGACAGGCTATGGCTACACCTTC. The encoded protein is CASSFYPSSTGYGYTF.

This chain uses TRBV5-1 with TRBJ2-7; perhaps TRBD2 as D (5 bases). Germline-derived CDR1 and CDR2 are SGHRS and YFSETQ. The CDR3 loop spans 13 amino acids. Trimming stripped 1 base from V and 3 bases from J, with 8 bases between. The CDR3 loop is CASSLTGFYEQYF. The CDR3 coding sequence is TGCGCCAGCAGCTTGACGGGGTTCTACGAGCAGTACTTC.

The J gene is TRBJ2-5, the V gene TRBV18; D is perhaps TRBD1 (5 bases). Germline assignment: CDR1 KGHSH and CDR2 LQKENI. The V and J ends lost 4 bases and 2 bases respectively, with 8 bases between them. This CDR3 has 13 amino acids. CDR3 in amino acids: CASSLRQQETQYF. CDR3 nucleotides: TGTGCCAGCTCACTCCGACAGCAAGAGACCCAGTACTTC.

The V call is TRBV5-8, the J call TRBJ2-7; possible D gene TRBD1, 6 bases. The V end lost 1 base, the J end lost 3 bases, and 17 bases lay between the germline ends. The CDR3 is 16 residues long. The germline V gene has CDR1 SGHTS and CDR2 YDEGEE. The CDR3 nucleotides read TGTGCCAGCAGCTTGTATTGGGACACTGTCCTCTACGAGCAGTACTTC. This translates into CASSLYWDTVLYEQYF.

The chain is built from TRBV6-2 or TRBV6-3 and TRBJ1-6; possibly TRBD1 for D (5 bases). The CDR3 is 16 amino acids. V lost 6 bases to trimming and J lost 3 bases, with 15 bases between them. Germline lookup yields CDR1 MNHEY and CDR2 SVGEGT. The DNA for the CDR3 is TGTGCCAGCAGCTATGGAGGAGGGGACTATAATTCACCCCTCCACTTT. Its protein is CASSYGGGDYNSPLHF.

This clone was recorded only once. The genes are TRBV5-5 and TRBJ2-5; TRBD1 aligns across 8 bases. This CDR3 is built from 15 residues. Germline CDR1 is SGHKS and CDR2 is YYEKEE (reference sequence). V lost 3 bases, J lost 5 bases, and 9 bases stayed unmatched. CDR3 region: CASSSPQGAGETQYF. In nucleotides, the CDR3 is TGTGCCAGCAGCTCCCCCCAGGGGGCGGGGGAGACCCAGTACTTC.

The chain has TRBV5-8 and TRBJ2-1; D is perhaps TRBD2 (7 bases). V gave up 4 bases and J gave up 6 bases, with 32 bases separating them. The germline gives CDR1 SGHTS, CDR2 YDEGEE. The CDR3 is 20 amino acids. CDR3 nucleotide sequence: TGTGCCAGCAGCACTTTAGGACGGAGGGGGGGCGCCAAGTCGGTCAATGAGCAGTTCTTC. It yields the protein CASSTLGRRGGAKSVNEQFF.

The gene calls are TRBV27 and TRBJ2-1; the D is unclear. V was clipped by 5 bases and J by 2 bases, with 10 bases between them. From germline, CDR1 is MNHEY and CDR2 SMNVEV (reference sequence). The CDR3 covers 14 residues. The CDR3 protein is CASSHSDTYNEQFF. CDR3 DNA sequence: TGTGCCAGCAGTCACAGTGATACCTACAATGAGCAGTTCTTC.

The V call is TRBV7-9, the J call TRBJ2-1, with 7 bases that match TRBD2. CDR3 length equals 15 residues. J gave up 5 bases and V 5 bases, and 9 bases lay outside the gene matches. CDR1 SEHNR and CDR2 FQNEAQ come from the germline V gene (reference sequence). For the CDR3, the DNA is TGTGCCAGCAGCCCTCCAGCGGGGTCCCACAATGAGCAGTTCTTC. Translated: CASSPPAGSHNEQFF.

This clone has only a few counts. The chain recombines TRBV6-6 with TRBJ1-6; possible D gene TRBD1, 6 bases. Germline CDR1 and CDR2: MNHNY and SVGAGI (reference sequence). The CDR3 sequence is 14 residues long. The ends were cut back, 5 bases at V and 5 bases at J, with 10 bases in the middle. As DNA, the CDR3 is TGTGCCAGCAGTAAAGACAGGAATAATTCACCCCTCCACTTT. It is translated as CASSKDRNNSPLHF.

The rearrangement joins TRBV2 to TRBJ1-5; unclear D gene. In germline, CDR1 is SNHLY, CDR2 FYNNEI. The CDR3 runs to 13 residues. V dropped 6 bases and J dropped 6 bases, with 12 bases sitting between them. The CDR3 sequence: CASRRLGGQPQHF. CDR3 DNA: TGTGCCAGCAGAAGACTCGGAGGTCAGCCCCAGCATTTT. The entire variable domain, with the rest obtained from reference TRBV2 and TRBJ1-5, is as follows: EPEVTQTPSHQVTQMGQEVILRCVPISNHLYFYWYRQILGQKVEFLVSFYNNEISEKSEIFDDQFSVERPDGSNFTLKIRSTKLEDSAMYFCASRRLGGQPQHFGDGTRLSIL.

The chain employs TRBV18 and TRBJ2-1, with D possibly being TRBD1 (8 bases). The CDR3 loop spans 15 amino acids. V lost 1 base and J lost 8, with 15 bases in between. Germline V gene lookup returns CDR1 KGHSH and CDR2 LQKENI. The CDR3 DNA sequence: TGTGCCAGCTCACCACGAACAGGGGGGGTGGATGAGCAGTTCTTC. Its translation: CASSPRTGGVDEQFF. The whole variable domain, filled in from reference TRBV18 and TRBJ2-1, reads NAGVMQNPRHLVRRRGQEARLRCSPMKGHSHVYWYRQLPEEGLKFMVYLQKENIIDESGMPKERFSAEFPKEGPSILRIQQVVRGDSAAYFCASSPRTGGVDEQFFGPGTRLTVL.

The count of this clone is one. The J gene is TRBJ1-5, the V gene TRBV19; D is undetermined. Deletions cut 0 bases from V and 5 bases from J, with 17 bases between. The CDR3 extends over 17 amino acids. Germline CDR1 LNHDA, CDR2 SQIVND (reference sequence). Written as DNA, the CDR3 is TGTGCCAGTAGTATAGATTCAGCGGGGTTACACCATCAGCCCCAGCATTTT. Amino acids: CASSIDSAGLHHQPQHF.

The chain couples TRBV29-1 to TRBJ2-5; 8 bases match TRBD1. The CDR3 spans 14 residues. The J segment lost 7 bases and the V segment lost 1 base, leaving 8 bases of the junction unmatched. The germline V gene has CDR1 SQVTM and CDR2 ANQGSEA. CDR3 protein: CSVEGGQGARTQYF. In DNA, the CDR3 is TGCAGCGTTGAAGGGGGGCAGGGGGCGAGGACCCAGTACTTC.